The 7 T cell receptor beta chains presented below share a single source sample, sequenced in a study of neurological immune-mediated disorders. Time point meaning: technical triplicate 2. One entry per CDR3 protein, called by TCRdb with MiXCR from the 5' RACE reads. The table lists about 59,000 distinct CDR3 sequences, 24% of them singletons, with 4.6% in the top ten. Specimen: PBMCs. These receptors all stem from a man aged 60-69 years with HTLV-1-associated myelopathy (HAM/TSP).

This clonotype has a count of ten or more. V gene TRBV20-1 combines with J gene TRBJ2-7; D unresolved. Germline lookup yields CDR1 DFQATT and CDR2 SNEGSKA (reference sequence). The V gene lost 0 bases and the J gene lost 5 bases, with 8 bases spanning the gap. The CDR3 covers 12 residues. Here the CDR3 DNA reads TGCAGTGCTAGAGATGGCAGAAACGAGCAGTACTTC. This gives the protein CSARDGRNEQYF.

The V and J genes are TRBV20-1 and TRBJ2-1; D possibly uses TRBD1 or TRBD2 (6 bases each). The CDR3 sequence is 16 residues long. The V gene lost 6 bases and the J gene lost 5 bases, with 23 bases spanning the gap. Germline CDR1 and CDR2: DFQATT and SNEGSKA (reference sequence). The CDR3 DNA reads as TGCAGTGCGCCCCAGGCGGGGTCGGGGGCAAACAATGAGCAGTTCTTC. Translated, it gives CSAPQAGSGANNEQFF.

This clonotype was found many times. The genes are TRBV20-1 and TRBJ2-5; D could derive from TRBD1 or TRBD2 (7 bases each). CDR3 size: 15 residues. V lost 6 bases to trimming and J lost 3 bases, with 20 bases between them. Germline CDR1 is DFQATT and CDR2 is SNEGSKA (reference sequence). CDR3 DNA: TGCAGTGCCAGGGGGGGGGGTGGAAGAAAAGAGACCCAGTACTTC. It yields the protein CSARGGGGRKETQYF.

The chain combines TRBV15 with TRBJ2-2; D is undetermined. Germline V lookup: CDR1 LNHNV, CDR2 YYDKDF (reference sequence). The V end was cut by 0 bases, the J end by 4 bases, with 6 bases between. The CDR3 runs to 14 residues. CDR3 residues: CATSRDSGTGELFF. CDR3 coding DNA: TGTGCCACCAGCAGAGATAGTGGCACCGGGGAGCTGTTTTTT.

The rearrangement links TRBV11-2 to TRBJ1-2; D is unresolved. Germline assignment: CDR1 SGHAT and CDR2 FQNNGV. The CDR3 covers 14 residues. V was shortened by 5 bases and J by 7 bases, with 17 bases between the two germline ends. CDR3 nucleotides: TGTGCCAGCAGCCCCGGAGTGGGGTTAGGTGGCTACACCTTC. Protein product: CASSPGVGLGGYTF.

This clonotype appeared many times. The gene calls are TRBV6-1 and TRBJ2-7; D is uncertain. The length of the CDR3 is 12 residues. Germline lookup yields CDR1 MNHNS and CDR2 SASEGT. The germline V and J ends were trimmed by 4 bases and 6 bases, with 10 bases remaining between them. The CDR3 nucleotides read TGTGCCAGCAGTGTTCTCCTGAGCGAGCAGTACTTC. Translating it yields CASSVLLSEQYF.

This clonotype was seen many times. The CDR3 bases are TGTGCCAGCAGCCAAGCCCAGGGCGGGAGTTGGAATGAGCAGTTCTTC. Residues: CASSQAQGGSWNEQFF. This chain links TRBV3-1 with TRBJ2-1; TRBD2 agrees at 7 bases. Germline CDR1 LGHDT, CDR2 YNNKEL (reference sequence). CDR3 length: 16 amino acids. With 1 base clipped from V and 7 bases from J, the junction kept 10 bases outside the gene matches.